This T cell receptor beta chain emerged from a study of T-cell memory formation after mild COVID-19. Study context: Clustering of TCRs was largely donor specific. General study points: The pre-infection memory compartment contained some responding clones, suggesting cross-reactive memory joined. Contracting CD4+ clones sat mainly in CM and EM; CD8+ in EMRA.

Sample barcodes and UMIs were carried by the TCR alpha and TCR beta cDNA libraries that 5'RACE generated with constant-segment primers. TCRdb re-called the 5' RACE reads with MiXCR, one entry per CDR3 protein. This sample carries roughly 350,000 distinct CDR3 sequences, around 27% of them seen once, and the ten largest clones take 13%. This CDR3 region has 14 residues. The germline CDR1 and CDR2 sequences are SGHTA and FQGNSA. Losses at the gene ends were 5 bases for V and 1 base for J; bases not matched to a gene: 2. This clonotype occurred a few times. Its antigen is as yet unknown. The sequence came from an adult woman who had mild COVID-19 (a few samples of this study predate the infection). Cell type and time point are not known. This rearrangement joins TRBV7-2 to TRBJ1-5, with 7 positions matching TRBD1. The sequencing input was PBMCs or a T cell subset sorted from them (not recorded which). The DNA of the CDR3 is TGTGCCAGCAGCCAGGGACAGAGCAATCAGCCCCAGCATTTT. Its translation is CASSQGQSNQPQHF.